Sample share makes the clone carrying this TCR beta chain medium-sized. Its antigen is undetermined. Multiplex touch-down PCR with TRB-A/B primers amplified rearranged V-D-J TRB sequences. TCRdb ran MiXCR on the multiplex PCR reads and lists one entry per CDR3 protein. The sample lists 6,100 or so distinct CDR3 sequences, about a quarter occurring once. Germline assignment: CDR1 MNHEY and CDR2 SVGAGI. The CDR3 runs to 15 residues. After removal of 0 bases from V and 8 bases from J, the junction contained 4 bases not matched to a gene. This entry is derived from a study of T cell repertoires in aging, cancer and after chemotherapy. Study at large: Chronic lymphocytic leukemia patients on fludarabine- or bendamustine-based regimens gave paired samples before and after chemotherapy. The whole study produced a dataset of roughly 8.8 million TCR reads. Whole-study results and caveats: Across the chemotherapy interval, each cancer cohort showed higher median generation probability, suggesting thymic rebound.

Amplification of TCR beta used genomic DNA extracted from peripheral blood. The sample was blood. This TCR was sampled from a human donor with a blood cancer. V and J are TRBV6-5 and TRBJ1-6; 7 nucleotides line up with TRBD1. The CDR3 bases are TGTGCCAGCAGTTACTCGGGCCAGGGGGATTCACCCCTCCACTTT. Translated: CASSYSGQGDSPLHF.